What follows is one T cell receptor beta chain and its context. Its recognized antigen is unknown. There are no base qualities to consult, and no much larger clone falls within one base. TCRbeta CDR3 regions were amplified from genomic DNA by means of the immunoSEQ Assay, a bias-controlled multiplex PCR. Regarding the original processing steps: The number of nucleated cells in each sample was estimated from the amplification of reference gene primers within the assay. To quantify the absolute abundance of each unique TCRbeta CDR3 rearrangement, sequence reads were collapsed and filtered. For each sample, productive Simpson clonality was calculated as the square root of Simpson's diversity index over productive rearrangements. TCRdb carries this immuneACCESS record with in-frame sequences only. Its versions omit some clonotypes, under half of them owing to an unresolved V gene in the studies checked, with the rest unexplained. The D gene and trimming were derived from the DNA, and the V and J assignments and clone size from that table. Recorded for this sample are 150,000 or so clones; just under 85% of them occurred a single time. The ten most abundant clones make up 3% of the sample.

These data are taken from a study of blood T cell repertoires in COVID-19 (dated by TCRdb to 2020 to 2021). Regarding the complete study: Samples from collaborators originated in the United States, Italy and Spain and spanned both the acute and convalescent phases of COVID-19. The material from the prospective study consisted of cDNA or gDNA derived from T cells, B-cell-depleted T cells, or PBMCs. Deeply sampled blood TCRbeta repertoires from subjects exposed to, actively infected with, or recovered from COVID-19 were included in the dataset. The repertoires were released in a freely available public database intended as a resource for research on the immune response to SARS-CoV-2. The samples were drawn from two sources: the first 160 participants of the ongoing ImmuneRACE study, and 950 to 1,500 subjects contributed by 6 global collaborators. A de-identified subject ID, COVID-19 status, age in years and sex were almost always included in the sample metadata. Where available, HLA class I and class II types were taken from metadata supplied by the sample provider and were not determined by assay-based typing. Findings and caveats that apply to the study as a whole: How much clinical and demographic metadata was included differed by source and by participant, and the metadata was provided uncurated.

CDR1 and CDR2 are drawn from the germline V gene: MGHRA, YSYEKL. The CDR3 has 15 amino acids, counting the end cysteine and phenylalanine. Solely the CDR3 DNA is kept, with 45 bases framed from the first base. Relative to germline, V is 6 bases shorter and J is 7 bases shorter, with 16 bases between their ends. The collaborating institutions used their own protocols to collect whole blood in K2EDTA tubes. For TCRbeta analysis, collaborator samples were shipped as frozen whole blood, as isolated PBMCs, or as DNA extracted from either sample type. The chain couples TRBV4-1 to TRBJ1-6; TRBD1 is perhaps the D gene, given 6 matching bases. The source is a woman aged 80 or older with acute or convalescent COVID-19. The specimen was peripheral blood. The sequenced DNA is TGCGCCAGCAGTCCCGGACAGCAGAGAAATTCACCCCTCCACTTT. Its protein reads: CASSPGQQRNSPLHF.